The T cell receptor beta chain described here comes from a study of blood T cell repertoires in COVID-19. Study-level background: COVID-19 samples collected from the United States, Italy and Spain covered acute and convalescent phases.

Germline V gene lookup returns CDR1 SGHTA and CDR2 FQGNSA. The CDR3 is 15 residues long. J gave up 1 base and V 1 base, and 3 bases lay outside the gene matches. Sequenced by immunoSEQ multiplex PCR; TCRdb stores in-frame clones only, minus some. The table lists 150,000 to 180,000 clones, roughly 78% of them singletons. V usage is TRBV7-2 and J usage is TRBJ1-2; the match to TRBD1 covers 7 bases. The sequencing input was peripheral blood. This receptor was identified in an elderly man with acute or convalescent COVID-19. In DNA form, the CDR3 reads TGTGCCAGCAGCTTAGGTGGGACAGTTAACTATGGCTACACCTTC. Protein sequence: CASSLGGTVNYGYTF.